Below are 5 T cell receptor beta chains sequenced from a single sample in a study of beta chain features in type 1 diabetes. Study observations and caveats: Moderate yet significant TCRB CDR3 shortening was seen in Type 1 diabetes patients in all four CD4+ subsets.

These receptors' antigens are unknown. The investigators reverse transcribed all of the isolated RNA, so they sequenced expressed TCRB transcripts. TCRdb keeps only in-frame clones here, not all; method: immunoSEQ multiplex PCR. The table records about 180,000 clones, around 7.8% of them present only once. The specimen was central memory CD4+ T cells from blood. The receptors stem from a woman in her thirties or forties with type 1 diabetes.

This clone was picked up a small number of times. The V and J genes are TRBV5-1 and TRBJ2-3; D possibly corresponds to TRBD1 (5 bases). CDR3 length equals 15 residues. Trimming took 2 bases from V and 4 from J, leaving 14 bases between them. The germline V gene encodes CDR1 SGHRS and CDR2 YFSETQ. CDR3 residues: CASSFQGINADTQYF. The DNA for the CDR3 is TGCGCCAGCAGCTTTCAGGGAATTAACGCAGATACGCAGTATTTT.

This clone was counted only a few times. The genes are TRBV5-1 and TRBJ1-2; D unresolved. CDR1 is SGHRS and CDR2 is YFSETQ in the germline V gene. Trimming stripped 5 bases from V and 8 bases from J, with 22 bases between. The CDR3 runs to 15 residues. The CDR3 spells CASRGGGDPAQGYTF. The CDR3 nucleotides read TGCGCCAGCAGAGGAGGAGGCGATCCGGCCCAGGGCTACACCTTC.

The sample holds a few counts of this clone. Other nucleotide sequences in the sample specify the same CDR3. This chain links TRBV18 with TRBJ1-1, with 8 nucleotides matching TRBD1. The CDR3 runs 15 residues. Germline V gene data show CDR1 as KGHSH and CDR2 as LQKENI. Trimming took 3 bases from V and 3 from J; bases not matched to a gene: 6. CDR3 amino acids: CASSPWTGRDTEAFF. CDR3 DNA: TGTGCCAGCTCACCCTGGACAGGGAGGGACACTGAAGCTTTCTTT.

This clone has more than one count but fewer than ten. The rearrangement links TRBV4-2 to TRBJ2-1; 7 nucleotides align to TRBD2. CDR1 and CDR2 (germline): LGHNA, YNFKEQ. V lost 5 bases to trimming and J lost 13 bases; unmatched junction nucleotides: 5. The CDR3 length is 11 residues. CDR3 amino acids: CASSLTGGQFF. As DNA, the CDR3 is TGTGCCAGCAGCTTAACGGGGGGTCAGTTCTTC.

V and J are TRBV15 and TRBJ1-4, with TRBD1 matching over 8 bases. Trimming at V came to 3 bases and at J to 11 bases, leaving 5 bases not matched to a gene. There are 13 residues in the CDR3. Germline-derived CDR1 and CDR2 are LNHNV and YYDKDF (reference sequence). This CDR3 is CATSRTGAGKLFF. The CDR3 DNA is TGTGCCACCAGCAGGACAGGGGCCGGGAAACTGTTTTTT.